This record looks at one TCR beta chain sequence and its context. What it recognizes is unknown. TCRdb processed the RT-PCR reads anew with MiXCR; each CDR3 protein has one entry. This table has a few hundred thousand distinct CDR3 sequences, approximately 15% appearing once. The data originate from a study of response to subunit inactivated influenza vaccine. This CDR3 has 16 residues. V shed 3 bases, J shed 0 bases, and the junction held 6 bases outside the gene matches. The germline gives CDR1 MDHEN, CDR2 SYDVKM. Notes on the study in general: Authors proposed each seasonal influenza vaccination draws in few new T cells.

The clonotype originates from a man aged 45-65 years who received an inactivated influenza vaccine. Sequenced here: PBMCs from blood, sampled about 11 days after vaccination. The V call is TRBV28, the J call TRBJ2-7; TRBD2 agrees at 9 bases. The CDR3 loop reads CASSFYSGSPSYEQYF. The DNA of the CDR3 is TGTGCCAGCAGTTTTTATAGCGGGAGCCCCTCCTACGAGCAGTACTTC. The complete variable domain, with remaining parts taken from reference TRBV28 and TRBJ2-7, reads DVKVTQSSRYLVKRTGEKVFLECVQDMDHENMFWYRQDPGLGLRLIYFSYDVKMKEKGDIPEGYSVSREKKERFSLILESASTNQTSMYLCASSFYSGSPSYEQYFGPGTRLTVT.